This T cell receptor (beta chain) was sequenced during a study of shared clonotypes between healthy human individuals. The CDR3 extends over 16 amino acids. V was cut by 4 bases and J by 2 bases, with 15 bases left in between. In germline, CDR1 is LNHDA, CDR2 SQIVND (reference sequence). Generated by immunoSEQ multiplex PCR, the TCRdb table keeps only in-frame clones and is missing some. The sample consists of about 1 million clones, approximately 70% of them appearing once. This clone was found many times. The material sequenced was memory CD4+ T cells sorted from blood. As for subset: CD45RA-negative fraction. This chain links TRBV19 with TRBJ2-1; D call uncertain. The sequence derives from a man aged 18-30 years in good health. In nucleotides, the CDR3 is TGTGCCAGTAGTAGAACCGCCCGCCGGGCCTACAATGAGCAGTTCTTC. It specifies CASSRTARRAYNEQFF.